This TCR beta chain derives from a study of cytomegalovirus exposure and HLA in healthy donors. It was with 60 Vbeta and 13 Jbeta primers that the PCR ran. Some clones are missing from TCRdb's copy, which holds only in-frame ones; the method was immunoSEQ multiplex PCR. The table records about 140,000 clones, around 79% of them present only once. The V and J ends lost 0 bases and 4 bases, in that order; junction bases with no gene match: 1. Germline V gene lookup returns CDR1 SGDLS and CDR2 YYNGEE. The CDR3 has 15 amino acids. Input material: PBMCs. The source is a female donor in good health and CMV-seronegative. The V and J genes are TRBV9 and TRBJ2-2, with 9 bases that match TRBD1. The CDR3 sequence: CASSVVDRGTGELFF. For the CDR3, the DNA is TGTGCCAGCAGCGTAGTGGACAGGGGCACCGGGGAGCTGTTTTTT.